These T cell receptor beta chains were read from a single sample in a study of identical twins. In TCRdb, the 5' RACE reads were re-called with MiXCR into one record per CDR3 protein. This table holds about 280,000 distinct CDR3 sequences, around 8.8% found once. In addition, the sample was reused for a study of yellow fever vaccine responses in identical twins.

Sequenced input: memory (CD45RO+) T cells sorted from blood. The receptors originated from a woman aged 18-29 years in good health. The CDR3 runs from the conserved cysteine through the conserved F or W. The order of the fields is J gene, V gene, clone size, CDR3 protein. Where a row states a size, it is once, few, many or the class of an expanded clone; other rows omit it.

TRBJ2-1 TRBV24-1 many CATGYGGNEQFF
TRBJ2-2 TRBV9 . CASSEDWTGELFF
TRBJ2-1 TRBV4-1 few CASSQAAERGGRDEQFF
TRBJ1-6 TRBV7-6 few CASSAKDRDRDSPLHF
TRBJ1-5 TRBV5-1 . CASSPGIGQPQHF
TRBJ2-3 TRBV20-1 . CSARDQLFFGVTQYF
TRBJ1-5 TRBV3-1 few CASSQDLVSQPQHF
TRBJ2-1 TRBV7-9 many CASSPGLAAPVYNEQFF
TRBJ1-6 TRBV12-3/TRBV12-4 many CASSGGQGFNSPLHF
TRBJ2-7 TRBV12-3/TRBV12-4 . CASSRIGQGKGEQYF
TRBJ1-1 TRBV9 many CASSVGGRGAVGTEAFF
TRBJ2-7 TRBV7-9 many CASSQSDYSYEQYF
TRBJ2-3 TRBV6-2/TRBV6-3 few CASTDFKRGVTDTQYF
TRBJ2-1 TRBV4-2 . CASSQAQAQNNEQFF
TRBJ2-5 TRBV5-1 many CASSLVGSQETQYF
TRBJ2-7 TRBV27 . CASSSRGTLPYEQYF
TRBJ2-5 TRBV25-1 few CASSEYLTVLAPQYF
TRBJ1-4 TRBV5-5 many CASSLGSTGGSEKLFF
TRBJ1-6 TRBV3-1 . CASSQTQGVNSPLHF
TRBJ2-7 TRBV27 few CASSPPYEQYF
TRBJ1-2 TRBV4-1 many CASSQPGQGKNYGYTF
TRBJ1-6 TRBV10-3 many CAISETVNNSPLHF
TRBJ2-1 TRBV2 . CASSGIPPASGGVDEQFF
TRBJ1-4 TRBV7-9 many CASSLRRQHNEKLFF
TRBJ2-3 TRBV11-2 many CASSFPGGGADTQYF
TRBJ2-2 TRBV7-6 few CASSLSPPTGGGTGELFF
TRBJ2-3 TRBV7-9 few CASSLENTDTQYF
TRBJ2-3 TRBV10-1 many CASSDAGSDTQYF
TRBJ2-2 TRBV7-2 few CASITSYGDTGELFF
TRBJ1-1 TRBV11-2 . CASSLNQGNTEAFF
TRBJ1-1 TRBV29-1 . CSVGSAVGNTEAFF
TRBJ2-1 TRBV10-1 few CASSESWTSGLNEQFF
TRBJ2-3 TRBV12-3/TRBV12-4 many CASSFSAGSDTQYF
TRBJ1-2 TRBV12-3/TRBV12-4 few CASSSLQTVSNYGYTF
TRBJ1-2 TRBV5-1 many CASSSGVENYGYTF
TRBJ2-3 TRBV18 many CASSPQAASTDTQYF
TRBJ2-7 TRBV11-3 few CASSYKTSGYYEQYF
TRBJ2-7 TRBV15 . CATSRAGDQTEQYF
TRBJ2-7 TRBV27 . CASKKGEAYEQYF
TRBJ1-3 TRBV12-3/TRBV12-4 few CASSPGRVTTIYF